This entry lists 18 T cell receptor beta chains sequenced from one sample in a study of molecular identifiers for immune sequencing clone quantification. Each CDR3 protein gets one entry after TCRdb re-called the PCR reads with MiXCR. Of a few hundred thousand distinct CDR3 sequences in the sample, roughly 26% were seen once. The sample consisted of naive CD8+ T cells from blood, with Jurkat cell RNA spiked in. Sample subset: FACS-sorted CD8+CD4-CCR7+CD45RA+ naive T cells. Receptors originate from a human donor in good health. Some libraries in this study had Jurkat cell RNA spiked in.

CDR3 in amino acids: CASSFSPRSTDTQYF. CDR3 nucleotide sequence: TGCGCCAGCAGCTTCTCCCCCAGGAGCACAGATACGCAGTATTTT. This sequence joins TRBV4-3 and TRBJ2-3; the D is unclear. V lost 5 bases, J lost 0 bases, and 12 bases lay in between. The CDR3 length is 15 residues. Germline CDR1 LGHNA, CDR2 YSLEER.

In the case of this clonotype: Since the CDR3 does not end with the conserved phenylalanine or tryptophan, this likely comes from a read error. V usage is TRBV24-1 and J usage is TRBJ2-7; D might be TRBD1 (6 bases). The V end lost 0 bases, the J end lost 7 bases, and 9 bases lay between the germline ends. CDR3 length equals 13 residues. Germline lookup yields CDR1 KGHDR and CDR2 SFDVKD. The CDR3 DNA follows: TGTGCCACCAGTGATTTGGTAGGGGGTGAGCAGTACCTC. Protein sequence: CATSDLVGGEQYL.

This clonotype was counted a few times. One end of the junction varies from germline; a read error may be responsible. The genes are TRBV12-3 or TRBV12-4 and TRBJ2-7, with D perhaps TRBD2 (7 bases). The length of the CDR3 is 14 residues. In nucleotides, the CDR3 is TGTACCAGCAGTTTAGGGGGGGCCACCTACGAGCAGTACTTC. Translating gives CTSSLGGATYEQYF.

Concerning this clonotype: This may stem from a read error, because a much larger clone lies one nucleotide away. This chain links TRBV7-9 with TRBJ1-5; D remains unclear. Germline-derived CDR1 and CDR2 are SEHNR and FQNEAQ (reference sequence). Trimming cost V 1 base and J 7 bases, with 8 bases left between them. This CDR3 is 13 amino acids long. The CDR3 DNA is TGTGCCAGCAGCTTAGATAGCGGGCAGCCCCAGCATTTT. This sequence encodes CASSLDSGQPQHF.

This clonotype showed up many times. The chain has TRBV23-1 and TRBJ2-1; TRBD2 is a possible D gene (6 bases). TRBV23-1 is an ORF, and what it does is uncertain. The CDR3 is 15 amino acids. Deletions cut 7 bases from V and 7 bases from J, with 20 bases between. The CDR3 loop reads CASKTLARAGNEQFF. The CDR3, as DNA: TGCGCCAGCAAAACGCTAGCGCGCGCGGGGAATGAGCAGTTCTTC.

This clonotype was seen repeatedly, ten times or more. This chain links TRBV20-1 with TRBJ1-5; no clear D. Trimming stripped 4 bases from V and 4 bases from J, with 14 bases between. The germline CDR1 and CDR2 sequences are DFQATT and SNEGSKA (reference sequence). The CDR3 sequence is 14 residues long. The CDR3 bases are TGCAGTGCTATAGCACGATTAGGGAATCAGCCCCAGCATTTT. Its protein product is CSAIARLGNQPQHF.

V and J are TRBV7-6 and TRBJ2-2; 10 nucleotides align to TRBD2. The CDR3 is 19 amino acids. Germline loops: CDR1 SGHVS, CDR2 FNYEAQ. V gave up 3 bases and J gave up 4 bases; unmatched junction bases: 14. CDR3 protein: CASSFSRTSGAGSTGELFF. For the CDR3, the DNA is TGTGCCAGCAGCTTTTCCAGGACTAGCGGTGCAGGCAGCACCGGGGAGCTGTTTTTT. Combining the CDR3 with reference TRBV7-6 and TRBJ2-2 gives the whole variable domain GAGVSQSPRYKVTKRGQDVALRCDPISGHVSLYWYRQALGQGPEFLTYFNYEAQQDKSGLPNDRFSAERPEGSISTLTIQRTEQRDSAMYRCASSFSRTSGAGSTGELFFGEGSRLTVL.

There are a few counts of this clonotype. The chain couples TRBV6-1 to TRBJ2-7; 8 positions agree with TRBD2. Losses at the gene ends were 1 base for V and 0 bases for J; bases not matched to a gene: 2. The CDR3 has 15 residues. CDR1 and CDR2 (germline): MNHNS, SASEGT. CDR3 in amino acids: CASSEVAGSSYEQYF. The CDR3 DNA reads as TGTGCCAGCAGTGAAGTAGCGGGGAGCTCCTACGAGCAGTACTTC.

CDR3 nucleotide sequence: TGTGCCAGCAGCTTAGCTATAGGGGGCCCTGGAAACACCATATATTTT. Its protein product is CASSLAIGGPGNTIYF. J is TRBJ1-3 and V is TRBV7-8, with 7 bases aligning to TRBD1. The germline V gene encodes CDR1 SGHVS and CDR2 FQNEAQ. The CDR3 loop spans 16 amino acids. The V and J ends lost 0 bases and 2 bases, in that order; junction bases with no gene match: 4.

As regards this clonotype: One base away lies a much larger clone, so this may be a sequencing read error. The chain combines TRBV5-6 with TRBJ1-5; tentative D call: TRBD1 (6 bases). CDR1 is SGHDT and CDR2 is YYEEEE in the germline V gene. This CDR3 contains 15 residues. Here the CDR3 reads CVSSFTGPVDQPQHF. CDR3 nucleotide sequence: TGTGTCAGCAGCTTCACAGGGCCGGTGGATCAGCCCCAGCATTTT.

This clonotype was counted only a few times. V is TRBV5-1 and J is TRBJ2-5; D not certain. The ends were cut back, 1 base at V and 5 bases at J, with 9 bases in the middle. CDR1 is SGHRS, CDR2 YFSETQ, per germline. CDR3 size: 13 residues. DNA of the CDR3: TGCGCCAGCAGCTTGACCGCGTTGGAGACCCAGTACTTC. Translated, it gives CASSLTALETQYF.

The table lists this clonotype with many counts. This chain uses TRBV7-8 with TRBJ1-5; no clear D gene. Germline CDR1 and CDR2: SGHVS and FQNEAQ. The CDR3 consists of 16 residues. V lost 5 bases, J lost 2 bases, and 16 bases lay in between. The CDR3 reads CASSPFTRGGNQPQHF. CDR3 DNA: TGTGCCAGCAGCCCATTTACACGTGGTGGCAATCAGCCCCAGCATTTT. The full variable domain, its missing parts supplied by reference TRBV7-8 and TRBJ1-5, is GAGVSQSPRYKVAKRGQDVALRCDPISGHVSLFWYQQALGQGPEFLTYFQNEAQLDKSGLPSDRFFAERPEGSVSTLKIQRTQQEDSAVYLCASSPFTRGGNQPQHFGDGTRLSIL.

The CDR3: CASGLDPTTQYF. In DNA form, the CDR3 reads TGTGCCAGCGGATTGGACCCAACTACGCAGTATTTT. The chain couples TRBV19 to TRBJ2-3; D gene unclear. The V gene lost 9 bases and the J gene lost 8 bases, with 15 bases spanning the gap. The CDR3 consists of 12 residues. The V gene's germline CDR1 is LNHDA and CDR2 SQIVND (reference sequence).

This clonotype was detected a few times. This chain uses TRBV6-5 with TRBJ1-2; 7 bases align to TRBD1. Per the germline V gene, CDR1 is MNHEY and CDR2 is SVGAGI. The CDR3 contains 17 residues. J lost 3 bases, V lost 2 bases, and 12 bases had no gene match. CDR3 DNA sequence: TGTGCCAGCAGTTACGGGGATCAGACAGGGTACGACTATGGCTACACCTTC. Its protein is CASSYGDQTGYDYGYTF.

This clonotype occurred a few times. The chain uses TRBV27 and TRBJ1-1, with D possibly matching TRBD1 (6 bases). Germline CDR1 reads MNHEY; CDR2 reads SMNVEV (reference sequence). The CDR3 is 14 amino acids. V was clipped by 2 bases and J by 3 bases, with 10 bases between them. For the CDR3, the DNA is TGTGCCAGCAGTTTACTGTCAGGGGACACTGAAGCTTTCTTT. Amino acids: CASSLLSGDTEAFF.

A word on this clonotype: This clone may be a read error of a much larger clone one base away. The chain employs TRBV12-3 or TRBV12-4 and TRBJ2-3; D not certain. With 2 bases removed from V and 5 bases from J, the gap between germline ends came to 11 bases. CDR3 size: 14 residues. CDR3 nucleotide sequence: TGTGCCAGCAGTTTAAAGGGAATGCTAGATACGCAGTATTTT. Its protein product is CASSLKGMLDTQYF.

Notes on this clonotype: A read error may account for a junction end that differs from germline. The CDR3 bases are TGTGCCAGCAGTGACCGCGCGGGGGGTGGCACAGATCCGCAGTATTTT. This translates into CASSDRAGGGTDPQYF. The rearrangement links TRBV2 to TRBJ2-3; 8 nucleotides align to TRBD2. Germline values: CDR1 SNHLY, CDR2 FYNNEI. CDR3 size: 16 residues.

J is TRBJ1-1 and V is TRBV6-2 or TRBV6-3; 8 bases map to TRBD1. V was pared by 8 bases and J by 7 bases, with 15 bases of the junction left unmatched. CDR3 length: 15 amino acids. Per the germline V gene, CDR1 is MNHEY and CDR2 is SVGEGT. CDR3 loop: CASRPRGQASGEAFF. The CDR3 coding sequence is TGTGCCAGCCGTCCCCGGGGACAGGCCTCTGGTGAAGCTTTCTTT.